These 20 T cell receptor beta chains share one sample of origin, sequenced in a study of blood T cell repertoires in COVID-19. Assay: immunoSEQ multiplex PCR; the TCRdb copy retains only in-frame clones and omits some. The sample lists more than 250,000 clones, 92% occurring once. Sequencing used PBMCs or T cells enriched from blood (not recorded which). These receptors all stem from a woman under 40 who had recovered from COVID-19.

The chain couples TRBV5-1 to TRBJ2-7; 9 bases are shared with TRBD2. J was trimmed by 2 bases and V by 0 bases; bases with no gene match: 12. In germline, CDR1 is SGHRS, CDR2 YFSETQ. CDR3 length equals 18 residues. The CDR3 reads CASSLEFTDLAGTYEQYF. The CDR3 bases are TGCGCCAGCAGCTTGGAGTTTACAGATCTAGCGGGAACCTACGAGCAGTACTTC.

The J gene is TRBJ2-5, the V gene TRBV5-1; no reliable D call. CDR1 is SGHRS, CDR2 YFSETQ, per germline. Trimming removed 2 bases from V and 5 bases from J, with 13 bases in between. The CDR3 consists of 14 residues. The chain's CDR3 is CASSLAPPRETQYF. CDR3 nucleotides: TGCGCCAGCAGCTTAGCGCCGCCGAGGGAGACCCAGTACTTC.

V and J are TRBV6-1 and TRBJ1-1; the D is unclear. There are 13 residues in the CDR3. Per germline, CDR1 MNHNS and CDR2 SASEGT. V was trimmed by 1 base and J by 10 bases, leaving 13 bases between them. CDR3: CASSEVRVVAAFF. The CDR3 nucleotides are TGTGCCAGCAGTGAAGTTCGGGTAGTCGCAGCTTTCTTT.

As DNA, the CDR3 is TGTGCCACCAGCGACCGGGACAGGGGGATCTATGGCTACACCTTC. Encoded protein: CATSDRDRGIYGYTF. J is TRBJ1-2 and V is TRBV15, with 11 bases fitting TRBD1. The germline CDR1 and CDR2 sequences are LNHNV and YYDKDF (reference sequence). There are 15 residues in the CDR3. The ends lost 5 bases at V and 4 bases at J; junction bases unmatched: 6. Looking up the rest from reference TRBV15 and TRBJ1-2 gives the full variable domain: DAMVIQNPRYQVTQFGKPVTLSCSQTLNHNVMYWYQQKSSQAPKLLFHYYDKDFNNEADTPDNFQSRRPNTSFCFLDIRSPGLGDTAMYLCATSDRDRGIYGYTFGSGTRLTVV.

J is TRBJ1-2 and V is TRBV6-2 or TRBV6-3; the D gene is possibly TRBD1 (6 bases). The V gene's germline CDR1 is MNHEY and CDR2 SVGEGT. Trimming took off 0 bases at V and 1 base at J, with 15 bases between the two ends. The CDR3 contains 17 residues. CDR3 amino acids: CASSYSLTGLGNYGYTF. DNA of the CDR3: TGTGCCAGCAGTTACTCCCTCACAGGGTTGGGTAACTATGGCTACACCTTC.

The gene calls are TRBV7-2 and TRBJ1-1; no clear D gene. Germline values: CDR1 SGHTA, CDR2 FQGNSA. The CDR3 is 15 amino acids. The ends were cut back, 1 base at V and 4 bases at J, with 13 bases in the middle. The CDR3 nucleotides read TGTGCCAGCAGCTTAGTCCGGGGTGTGGGCACTGAAGCTTTCTTT. Translation gives CASSLVRGVGTEAFF.

The CDR3 protein is CATSSHLGDQYF. DNA for the CDR3: TGTGCCACCAGCAGCCACCTAGGAGACCAGTACTTC. This chain links TRBV15 with TRBJ2-5, with D hard to call. This CDR3 contains 12 residues. V shed 3 bases and J shed 10 bases, with 12 bases lying between them. The germline V gene has CDR1 LNHNV and CDR2 YYDKDF (reference sequence).

This chain links TRBV5-5 with TRBJ2-2; 13 bases are shared with TRBD2. The CDR3 extends over 15 amino acids. Germline loops: CDR1 SGHKS, CDR2 YYEKEE (reference sequence). V was clipped by 4 bases and J by 7 bases; unmatched bases: 4. The CDR3: CASSGLAGAHGELFF. The CDR3 DNA reads as TGTGCCAGCAGCGGACTAGCGGGAGCCCACGGGGAGCTGTTTTTT. Looking up the rest from reference TRBV5-5 and TRBJ2-2 gives the full variable domain: DAGVTQSPTHLIKTRGQQVTLRCSPISGHKSVSWYQQVLGQGPQFIFQYYEKEERGRGNFPDRFSARQFPNYSSELNVNALLLGDSALYLCASSGLAGAHGELFFGEGSRLTVL.

This rearrangement joins TRBV4-1 to TRBJ2-1, with D unresolved. Deletions cut 3 bases from V and 7 bases from J, with 19 bases between. The CDR3 is made up of 16 amino acids. CDR1 MGHRA and CDR2 YSYEKL come from the germline V gene. The chain's CDR3 is CASSQRLDPVLNEQFF. The CDR3 region has the DNA TGCGCCAGCAGCCAGAGGCTAGACCCCGTATTGAATGAGCAGTTCTTC.

The chain is built from TRBV2 and TRBJ1-3; the D is unclear. V was pared by 0 bases and J by 0 bases, with 12 bases between. This CDR3 is 17 amino acids long. CDR1 is SNHLY and CDR2 is FYNNEI in the germline V gene. The CDR3 bases are TGTGCCAGCAGTGAAGCGCTTCCAGGATACTCTGGAAACACCATATATTTT. Its translation: CASSEALPGYSGNTIYF.

This clone occurred a few times. The chain is built from TRBV3-1 (or the pseudogene TRBV3-2) and TRBJ2-5; D is undetermined. Germline values: CDR1 LGHDT, CDR2 YNNKEL (reference sequence). CDR3 size: 14 residues. Trimming stripped 0 bases from V and 5 bases from J, with 10 bases between. This chain's CDR3 is CASSQDRLDETQYF. CDR3 DNA sequence: TGTGCCAGCAGCCAAGACCGGCTAGACGAGACCCAGTACTTC.

The gene calls are TRBV3-1 (or the pseudogene TRBV3-2) and TRBJ1-3; D gene unclear. The CDR3 extends over 15 amino acids. Germline V CDR1 and CDR2: LGHDT, YNNKEL (reference sequence). Trimming pared 4 bases from V and 1 base from J, leaving 11 bases between. The CDR3 region is CASSPGWISGNTIYF. The DNA for the CDR3 is TGTGCCAGCAGCCCCGGGTGGATTTCTGGAAACACCATATATTTT.

The chain recombines TRBV30 with TRBJ1-1, with D maybe TRBD1 (6 bases). V dropped 2 bases and J dropped 2 bases, with 12 bases sitting between them. Germline V gene data show CDR1 as GTSNPN and CDR2 as SVGIG (reference sequence). CDR3 length: 14 residues. The CDR3 nucleotides read TGTGCCTGGAGTATCGGACAGATAAACACTGAAGCTTTCTTT. Translated, it gives CAWSIGQINTEAFF.

This clone was detected once. The chain couples TRBV2 to TRBJ1-5, with TRBD1 matching over 7 bases. The CDR3 totals 15 residues. Germline values: CDR1 SNHLY, CDR2 FYNNEI. V gave up 6 bases and J gave up 0 bases; unmatched junction bases: 5. In DNA, the CDR3 is TGTGCCAGCAGCTCGGGACAGTATAGCAATCAGCCCCAGCATTTT. It specifies CASSSGQYSNQPQHF. The whole variable domain, filled in from reference TRBV2 and TRBJ1-5, reads EPEVTQTPSHQVTQMGQEVILRCVPISNHLYFYWYRQILGQKVEFLVSFYNNEISEKSEIFDDQFSVERPDGSNFTLKIRSTKLEDSAMYFCASSSGQYSNQPQHFGDGTRLSIL.

This chain links TRBV7-8 with TRBJ1-5; D unresolved. V lost 5 bases and J lost 2, with 13 bases in between. CDR1 is SGHVS and CDR2 is FQNEAQ in the germline V gene. The CDR3 runs 15 residues. The CDR3: CASSPRRQGNQPQHF. The CDR3, as DNA: TGTGCCAGCAGCCCACGCCGGCAGGGCAATCAGCCCCAGCATTTT.

The rearrangement uses TRBV18 and TRBJ1-6, with a possible D match to TRBD1 (5 bases). Germline loops: CDR1 KGHSH, CDR2 LQKENI. The CDR3 has 17 amino acids. V was trimmed by 5 bases and J by 0 bases, leaving 14 bases between them. CDR3 nucleotides: TGTGCCAGCTCAAGGGCTCGACAGAGCTCCTATAATTCACCCCTCCACTTT. Translation: CASSRARQSSYNSPLHF.

The rearrangement uses TRBV11-3 and TRBJ2-1; 9 bases line up with TRBD2. Losses at the gene ends were 2 bases for V and 5 bases for J; bases not matched to a gene: 7. The CDR3 is 16 amino acids. Germline lookup yields CDR1 SGHNT and CDR2 YENEEA. CDR3 sequence: CASSLLGGRGDNEQFF. CDR3 coding DNA: TGTGCCAGCAGCTTACTGGGCGGGAGGGGAGACAATGAGCAGTTCTTC.

The chain uses TRBV9 and TRBJ1-4; 10 bases match TRBD1. This CDR3 has 16 residues. Trimming cost V 3 bases and J 6 bases; bases outside gene matches: 8. The V gene's germline CDR1 is SGDLS and CDR2 YYNGEE. This CDR3 is CASSETGGPADEKLFF. For the CDR3, the DNA is TGTGCCAGCAGCGAGACAGGGGGCCCAGCGGATGAAAAACTGTTTTTT.

This CDR3 is CASRSSGPTPDTQYF. CDR3 nucleotides: TGCGCCAGCAGGTCTAGCGGGCCAACCCCGGATACGCAGTATTTT. This chain connects TRBV10-1 to TRBJ2-3, with TRBD2 identical over 8 bases. J lost 6 bases, V lost 6 bases, and 11 bases had no gene match. The germline V gene encodes CDR1 WNHNN and CDR2 SYGVQD (reference sequence). The CDR3 is 15 amino acids.

CDR3 bases: TGTGCCAGCAAATCAGGCTACTCTGGGGCCAACGTCCTGACTTTC. The encoded protein is CASKSGYSGANVLTF. This rearrangement joins TRBV28 to TRBJ2-6; D not certain. Trimming removed 7 bases from V and 0 bases from J, with 10 bases in between. Germline V gene lookup returns CDR1 MDHEN and CDR2 SYDVKM. The CDR3 is 15 amino acids.